The entry that follows covers one TCR beta chain sequence. Sequencing was performed with immunoSEQ multiplex PCR; in TCRdb, only in-frame clones are kept and a portion is missing. The sample yields about 190,000 clones, 90% seen once. This record comes from a study of blood T cell repertoires in COVID-19. This receptor was identified in a man aged 50-60 years with acute or convalescent COVID-19. Sequencing was done on a sample of peripheral blood.

The CDR3 sequence: CATSDFKGVTSYEQYV. CDR3 nucleotide sequence: TGTGCCACCAGTGATTTCAAGGGGGTCACGTCCTACGAGCAGTACGTC. V is TRBV24-1 and J is TRBJ2-7; a possible D gene is TRBD1 (6 bases). CDR1 KGHDR and CDR2 SFDVKD come from the germline V gene. CDR3 length: 16 amino acids. V was shortened by 1 base and J by 1 base, with 13 bases between the two germline ends.